This T cell receptor beta chain was found in a study of blood T cell repertoires in COVID-19. Study-level information: Both acute and convalescent COVID-19 samples were obtained from the United States, Italy and Spain.

Repertoires were generated with immunoSEQ multiplex PCR, while TCRdb's copy carries only in-frame clones and drops some. Of some 130,000 clones listed, about 91% were seen once; the top ten hold 10% to 13%. The V gene's germline CDR1 is MDHEN and CDR2 SYDVKM. Trimming cost V 4 bases and J 7 bases, with 16 bases left between them. The CDR3 totals 14 residues. This sequence originates from a man aged 50-60 years with acute or convalescent COVID-19. Sequencing was performed on peripheral blood. The chain joins TRBV28 to TRBJ1-2; tentative D call: TRBD1 (6 bases). CDR3 loop: CASSSIGRGPGYTF. DNA of the CDR3: TGTGCCAGCAGTTCCATCGGCAGGGGTCCTGGCTACACCTTC.